The sequence of this TCR beta chain was determined in a study of cytomegalovirus exposure and HLA in healthy donors. Losses at the gene ends were 7 bases for V and 3 bases for J; bases not matched to a gene: 10. The CDR3 loop spans 16 amino acids. The V gene's germline CDR1 is LNHDA and CDR2 SQIVND (reference sequence). PCR was performed using 60 Vbeta and 13 Jbeta primers. Sequencing used immunoSEQ multiplex PCR; TCRdb keeps in-frame clones, though not all of them. This table has approximately 180,000 clones, roughly four fifths appearing once. The origin of this receptor is a woman aged 18-29 years in good health and CMV-seropositive. Specimen: PBMCs. The chain has TRBV19 and TRBJ1-1; 11 nucleotides match TRBD1. The CDR3 loop is CASIPGQGVIHTEAFF. DNA of the CDR3: TGTGCCAGTATTCCGGGACAGGGGGTGATTCACACTGAAGCTTTCTTT.